Each of the 21 T cell receptor beta chains below was sequenced from the same sample in a study of T-cell memory formation after mild COVID-19. TCRdb fed the 5' RACE reads into MiXCR, producing one record per CDR3 protein. Of some 150,000 distinct CDR3 sequences listed, less than 20% were seen once; the top ten hold 2% to 2.5%. The sequenced sample was PBMCs or a T cell subset sorted from them (not recorded which). These receptors were collected from an adult woman who had mild COVID-19 (a few samples of this study predate the infection). Cell type and time point are not known.

The sample holds a few counts of this clonotype. The CDR3 sequence is CASKMNTEAFF. CDR3 bases: TGTGCCAGCAAGATGAACACTGAAGCTTTCTTT. V is TRBV6-2 or TRBV6-3 and J is TRBJ1-1; no firm D call. The CDR3 length is 11 residues. Looked up from germline, CDR1 is MNHEY and CDR2 is SVGEGT. Trimming stripped 7 bases from V and 0 bases from J, with 3 bases between.

This chain connects TRBV12-3 or TRBV12-4 to TRBJ1-2; D gene ambiguous. The CDR3 loop spans 13 amino acids. The V end was cut by 3 bases, the J end by 8 bases, with 13 bases between. CDR3 DNA: TGTGCCAGCAGTTTTGGGTCGCGTATGGGCTACACCTTC. Translating gives CASSFGSRMGYTF.

This sequence joins TRBV12-3 or TRBV12-4 and TRBJ1-2; the D is unclear. V was shortened by 6 bases and J by 8 bases, with 10 bases between the two germline ends. The CDR3 spans 11 residues. In DNA, the CDR3 is TGTGCCAGCAGCCGAATGCGGGGCTACACCTTC. Its protein product is CASSRMRGYTF.

This clonotype has a handful of counts. This sequence joins TRBV7-6 and TRBJ2-7, with D unclear. The CDR3 length is 15 residues. Germline lookup yields CDR1 SGHVS and CDR2 FNYEAQ. The germline V and J ends were trimmed by 0 bases and 3 bases, with 12 bases remaining between them. CDR3: CASSLALGPGYEQYF. The CDR3 DNA sequence: TGTGCCAGCAGCTTAGCGCTGGGTCCTGGCTACGAGCAGTACTTC.

This clonotype was observed a handful of times. The gene calls are TRBV12-5 and TRBJ2-5, with D unclear. The CDR3 totals 12 residues. Looked up from germline, CDR1 is LGHNT and CDR2 is FRNRAP. V lost 2 bases to trimming and J lost 7 bases, with 8 bases between them. Here the CDR3 reads CASGLLTGTQYF. Written as DNA, the CDR3 is TGTGCTAGTGGTTTGCTCACCGGGACCCAGTACTTC.

The chain has TRBV5-6 and TRBJ2-4; weak D call: TRBD2 (6 bases). This CDR3 has 13 residues. V lost 5 bases to trimming and J lost 7 bases, with 13 bases between them. The germline gives CDR1 SGHDT, CDR2 YYEEEE. This chain's CDR3 is CASSPAGWNIQYF. The CDR3 DNA reads TGTGCCAGCAGTCCTGCGGGATGGAACATTCAGTACTTC.

The CDR3 DNA reads as TGCGCCAGCAGCAGGGACCAAGAGACCCAGTACTTC. As protein: CASSRDQETQYF. J is TRBJ2-5 and V is TRBV5-1; D unclear. Germline CDR1 SGHRS, CDR2 YFSETQ. This CDR3 region has 12 residues. V shed 4 bases and J shed 0 bases, with 4 bases lying between them.

This clonotype appeared a few times. This chain joins TRBV5-6 and TRBJ2-7; 11 nucleotides match TRBD2. J was trimmed by 2 bases and V by 1 base; bases with no gene match: 11. This CDR3 contains 18 residues. The germline V gene has CDR1 SGHDT and CDR2 YYEEEE. The CDR3 DNA is TGTGCCAGCAGCTTGACTATCCGCCGACTAGCGGGGACCTACGAGCAGTACTTC. As protein: CASSLTIRRLAGTYEQYF.

This chain connects TRBV24-1 to TRBJ1-1; D gene ambiguous. The V and J ends lost 2 bases and 11 bases respectively, with 17 bases between them. This CDR3 spans 14 amino acids. Germline CDR1 is KGHDR and CDR2 is SFDVKD. CDR3 nucleotides: TGTGCCACCAGTGATTCCCTGGCCTCCACGGCCGCTTTCTTT. It encodes CATSDSLASTAAFF.

The rearrangement joins TRBV19 to TRBJ2-7; D perhaps matches TRBD1 (7 bases). There are 14 residues in the CDR3. CDR1 and CDR2 from the germline V gene are LNHDA and SQIVND (reference sequence). Trimming took off 3 bases at V and 6 bases at J, with 15 bases between the two ends. Here the CDR3 reads CASSMVRGATEQYF. The CDR3 region has the DNA TGTGCCAGTAGTATGGTCAGGGGGGCAACCGAGCAGTACTTC.

This clonotype has more than one count but fewer than ten. CDR3 nucleotides: TGTGCCAGCAGTTTAACTAGCGGGAGTAGGCAGAACTACGAGCAGTACTTC. Amino acid sequence: CASSLTSGSRQNYEQYF. V and J are TRBV11-2 and TRBJ2-7; TRBD2 matches at 11 bases. Per germline, CDR1 SGHAT and CDR2 FQNNGV. The CDR3 contains 17 residues. The V and J ends lost 6 bases and 3 bases, in that order; junction bases with no gene match: 13.

V is TRBV6-5 and J is TRBJ2-5; 7 bases are a match to TRBD1. This CDR3 is 15 amino acids long. The ends lost 6 bases at V and 4 bases at J; junction bases unmatched: 11. The germline gives CDR1 MNHEY, CDR2 SVGAGI. DNA for the CDR3: TGTGCCAGCAGCTCTACAGGGGTTAAGAGAGAGACCCAGTACTTC. It codes for CASSSTGVKRETQYF.

The chain carries TRBV3-1 and TRBJ1-2, with D possibly TRBD1 on 5 matching bases. CDR1 and CDR2 from the germline V gene are LGHDT and YNNKEL (reference sequence). V was trimmed by 6 bases and J by 7 bases, leaving 18 bases between them. CDR3 size: 14 residues. CDR3 sequence (DNA): TGTGCCAGCAGACCCCAGGGCTTTTCTTCTGGCTACACCTTC. This codes for CASRPQGFSSGYTF.

The table lists this clonotype with a few counts. The chain carries TRBV20-1 and TRBJ1-1; maybe TRBD1 (5 bases). Germline V CDR1 and CDR2: DFQATT, SNEGSKA (reference sequence). The V end was cut by 0 bases, the J end by 1 base, with 6 bases between. This CDR3 comprises 13 residues. CDR3 sequence (DNA): TGCAGTGCTAGAGATGGGACGAACACTGAAGCTTTCTTT. Its protein is CSARDGTNTEAFF.

This clonotype has a handful of counts. The rearrangement uses TRBV3-1 and TRBJ2-1; tentative D call: TRBD1 (6 bases). The CDR3 totals 16 residues. Germline CDR1 is LGHDT and CDR2 is YNNKEL (reference sequence). V was shortened by 1 base and J by 2 bases, with 12 bases between the two germline ends. The CDR3 spells CASSQVQGLAYNEQFF. As DNA, the CDR3 is TGTGCCAGCAGCCAAGTTCAGGGGTTAGCCTACAATGAGCAGTTCTTC.

This clonotype has only a few counts. CDR3: CASSVARGSDGTDTQYF. The CDR3 DNA reads TGCGCCAGCAGCGTAGCGCGGGGTAGCGATGGCACAGATACGCAGTATTTT. The chain couples TRBV5-1 to TRBJ2-3, with D perhaps matching TRBD2 (6 bases). Germline V gene data show CDR1 as SGHRS and CDR2 as YFSETQ. The V end lost 4 bases, the J end lost 1 base, and 19 bases lay between the germline ends. There are 17 residues in the CDR3.

This clonotype was counted a few times. This chain connects TRBV7-2 to TRBJ2-1; tentative D call: TRBD2 (6 bases). The CDR3 has 12 residues. The V end was cut by 5 bases, the J end by 13 bases, with 15 bases between. The germline V gene encodes CDR1 SGHTA and CDR2 FQGNSA. The CDR3 loop reads CASSPGASVQFF. The CDR3 DNA is TGTGCCAGCAGCCCCGGCGCTAGCGTTCAGTTCTTC.

The chain recombines TRBV11-2 with TRBJ2-1, with 13 bases identical to TRBD2. Germline V gives CDR1 SGHAT, CDR2 FQNNGV. This CDR3 spans 18 amino acids. The trim removed 3 bases at V and 5 bases at J, leaving 10 bases unmatched. The CDR3 nucleotides are TGTGCCAGCAGCTTCGGCCTACTAGCGGGAGGGTCCAACAATGAGCAGTTCTTC. Its translation: CASSFGLLAGGSNNEQFF.

J is TRBJ2-1 and V is TRBV11-1, with 8 positions matching TRBD1. The CDR3 totals 15 residues. The germline V gene has CDR1 SGHAT and CDR2 FQDESV (reference sequence). The V gene end was trimmed by 1 base and the J gene end by 7 bases; junction bases not matched to a gene: 6. DNA for the CDR3: TGTGCCAGCAGCTTAGAGACAGGGGCGGGTAATGAGCAGTTCTTC. Amino acids: CASSLETGAGNEQFF.

This clonotype was seen more than once but under ten times. The chain carries TRBV27 and TRBJ1-4; TRBD1 matches at 8 bases. J gave up 13 bases and V 2 bases, and 9 bases lay outside the gene matches. The CDR3 runs 14 residues. The germline gives CDR1 MNHEY, CDR2 SMNVEV (reference sequence). CDR3 protein: CASSLTQGAYRLFF. CDR3 sequence (DNA): TGTGCCAGCAGTTTAACGCAGGGGGCCTATAGACTGTTTTTT. The whole variable domain, remainder taken from reference TRBV27 and TRBJ1-4, is EAQVTQNPRYLITVTGKKLTVTCSQNMNHEYMSWYRQDPGLGLRQIYYSMNVEVTDKGDVPEGYKVSRKEKRNFPLILESPSPNQTSLYFCASSLTQGAYRLFFGSGTQLSVL.

This clonotype was seen a few times. The genes are TRBV5-1 and TRBJ2-7; D remains unclear. V was shortened by 3 bases and J by 6 bases, with 10 bases between the two germline ends. The CDR3 runs to 12 residues. Germline loops: CDR1 SGHRS, CDR2 YFSETQ. The CDR3 sequence is CASSSNRIEQYF. CDR3 nucleotides: TGCGCCAGCAGCTCGAACCGGATCGAGCAGTACTTC.